This TCR beta chain was sequenced during a study of T cells after yellow fever vaccination. A few counts support this clonotype. Antigen: not known. TCRdb passed the 5' RACE reads through MiXCR, listing each CDR3 protein once. The data contain around 300,000 distinct CDR3 sequences, approximately 4.5% of them singletons. Study-wide points: Researchers cautioned that FACS-sorted repertoires could harbor abundant clonotypes contaminating from the bulk population. Reappearance after the booster was seen for most primary-vaccination clones, at 95% to 97% CD4 and 88% CD8.

This receptor was identified in a young man who received the YFV17D yellow fever vaccine. The source material was PBMCs, sampled 15 days after the yellow fever booster vaccination.

In DNA, the CDR3 is TGTGCCAGCAGCCCCCCGGCGCACGAGCAGTACTTC. Residues: CASSPPAHEQYF. This sequence joins TRBV4-2 and TRBJ2-7, with D unresolved. CDR1 and CDR2 from the germline V gene are LGHNA and YNFKEQ. V lost 4 bases to trimming and J lost 5 bases, with 9 bases between them. There are 12 residues in the CDR3.